The text below deals with one T cell receptor (beta chain). Trimming took 6 bases from V and 3 from J, leaving 11 bases between them. The CDR3 spans 13 residues. Germline V lookup: CDR1 MDHEN, CDR2 SYDVKM. Sequencing used immunoSEQ multiplex PCR; TCRdb keeps in-frame clones, though not all of them. The data contain 130,000 or so clones, about four fifths of them singletons. These data are taken from a study of blood T cell repertoires in COVID-19. The overall study: Acute and convalescent COVID-19 samples came from the United States, Italy and Spain. PBMCs, B-cell-depleted T cells, or T cells were the source of the cDNA or gDNA that made up the material.

While infection was still active, Seattle patients were enrolled and then followed longitudinally. This sequence joins TRBV28 and TRBJ1-2; D gene unclear. The receptor was derived from a man in his thirties or forties with COVID-19, enrolled during active disease. Sequences were obtained from peripheral blood. The CDR3 DNA reads TGTGCCAGCAGCCCCGCTACAGACTATGGCTACACCTTC. Amino acid sequence: CASSPATDYGYTF.